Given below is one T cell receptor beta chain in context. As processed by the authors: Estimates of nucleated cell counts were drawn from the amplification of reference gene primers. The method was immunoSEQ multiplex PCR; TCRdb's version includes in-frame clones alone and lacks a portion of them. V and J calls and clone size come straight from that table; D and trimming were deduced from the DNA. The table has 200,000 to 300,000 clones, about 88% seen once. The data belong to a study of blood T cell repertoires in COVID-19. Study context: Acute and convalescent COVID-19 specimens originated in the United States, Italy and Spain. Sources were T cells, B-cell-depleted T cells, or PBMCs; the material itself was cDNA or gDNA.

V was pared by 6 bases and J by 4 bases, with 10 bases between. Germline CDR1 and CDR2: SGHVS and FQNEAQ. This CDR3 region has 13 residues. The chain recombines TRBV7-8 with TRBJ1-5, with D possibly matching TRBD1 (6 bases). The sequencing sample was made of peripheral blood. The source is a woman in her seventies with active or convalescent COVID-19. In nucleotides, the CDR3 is TGTGCCAGCAGACCCGGACAGAATCAGCCCCAGCATTTT. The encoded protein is CASRPGQNQPQHF.